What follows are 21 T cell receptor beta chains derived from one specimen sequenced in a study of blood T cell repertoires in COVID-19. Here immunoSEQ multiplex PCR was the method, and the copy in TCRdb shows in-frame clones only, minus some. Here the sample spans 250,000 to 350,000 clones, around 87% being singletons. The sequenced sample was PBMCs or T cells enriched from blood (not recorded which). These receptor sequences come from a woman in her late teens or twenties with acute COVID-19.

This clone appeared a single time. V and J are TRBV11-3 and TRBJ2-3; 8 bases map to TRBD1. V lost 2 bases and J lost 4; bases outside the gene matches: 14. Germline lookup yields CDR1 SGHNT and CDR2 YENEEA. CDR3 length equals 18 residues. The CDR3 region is CASSLSILGDRGSDTQYF. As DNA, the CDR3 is TGTGCCAGCAGCTTAAGTATTTTGGGCGACAGGGGATCAGATACGCAGTATTTT.

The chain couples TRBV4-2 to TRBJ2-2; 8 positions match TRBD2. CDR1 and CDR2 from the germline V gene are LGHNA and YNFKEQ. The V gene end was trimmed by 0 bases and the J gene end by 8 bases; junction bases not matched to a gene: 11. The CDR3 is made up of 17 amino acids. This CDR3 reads CASSQDSGREVLGELFF. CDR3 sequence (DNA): TGTGCCAGCAGCCAAGATAGTGGGCGGGAGGTTTTGGGGGAGCTGTTTTTT.

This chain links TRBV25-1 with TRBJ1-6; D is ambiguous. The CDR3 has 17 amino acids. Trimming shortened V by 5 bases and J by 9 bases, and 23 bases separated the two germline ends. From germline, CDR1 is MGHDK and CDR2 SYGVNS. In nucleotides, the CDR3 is TGTGCCAGCAGTCCCGGGAAGGAGAGTTACCCTTTTTCACCCCTCCACTTT. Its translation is CASSPGKESYPFSPLHF.

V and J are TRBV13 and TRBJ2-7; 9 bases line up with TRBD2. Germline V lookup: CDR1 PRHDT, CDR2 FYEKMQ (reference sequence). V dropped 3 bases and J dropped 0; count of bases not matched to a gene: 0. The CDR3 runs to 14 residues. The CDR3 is CASSFSGSSYEQYF. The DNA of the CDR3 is TGTGCCAGCAGCTTTAGCGGGAGCTCCTACGAGCAGTACTTC.

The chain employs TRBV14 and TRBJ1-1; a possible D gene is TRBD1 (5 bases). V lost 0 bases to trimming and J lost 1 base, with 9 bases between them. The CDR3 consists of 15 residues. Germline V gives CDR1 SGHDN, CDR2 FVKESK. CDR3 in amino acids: CASSQDYGGNTEAFF. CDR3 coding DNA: TGTGCCAGCAGCCAAGATTACGGGGGGAACACTGAAGCTTTCTTT.

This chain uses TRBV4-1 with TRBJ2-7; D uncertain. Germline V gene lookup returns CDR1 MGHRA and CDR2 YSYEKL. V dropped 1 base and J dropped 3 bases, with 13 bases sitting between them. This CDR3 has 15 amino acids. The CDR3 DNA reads TGCGCCAGCAGCCAAGTTCTGGCAGTCCACTACGAGCAGTACTTC. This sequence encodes CASSQVLAVHYEQYF.

This CDR3 is CASSLAGSNQETQYF. The CDR3 nucleotides are TGTGCCAGCAGCTTGGCCGGGAGCAACCAAGAGACCCAGTACTTC. This chain uses TRBV5-4 with TRBJ2-5; D is possibly TRBD2 (6 bases). Germline V gene lookup returns CDR1 SGHNT and CDR2 YYREEE (reference sequence). The CDR3 contains 15 residues. The ends were cut back, 0 bases at V and 0 bases at J, with 9 bases in the middle.

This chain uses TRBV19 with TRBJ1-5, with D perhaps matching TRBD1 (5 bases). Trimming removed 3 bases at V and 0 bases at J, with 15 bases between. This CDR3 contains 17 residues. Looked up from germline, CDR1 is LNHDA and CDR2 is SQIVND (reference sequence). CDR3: CASSMLRGGVSNQPQHF. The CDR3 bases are TGTGCCAGTAGTATGCTCCGCGGAGGGGTTAGCAATCAGCCCCAGCATTTT.

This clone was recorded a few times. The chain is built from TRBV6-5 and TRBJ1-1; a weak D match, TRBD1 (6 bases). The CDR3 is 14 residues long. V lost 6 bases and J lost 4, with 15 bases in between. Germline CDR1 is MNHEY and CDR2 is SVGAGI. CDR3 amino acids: CASSRQDAGTEAFF. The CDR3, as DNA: TGTGCCAGCAGCCGACAGGACGCCGGCACTGAAGCTTTCTTT.

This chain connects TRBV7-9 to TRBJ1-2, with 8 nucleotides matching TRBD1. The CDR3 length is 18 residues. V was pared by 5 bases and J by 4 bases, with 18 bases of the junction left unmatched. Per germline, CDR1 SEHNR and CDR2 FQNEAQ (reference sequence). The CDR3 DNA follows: TGTGCCAGCAGCCCCGACAGGGGATATGTTAGAGCCTCCTATGGCTACACCTTC. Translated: CASSPDRGYVRASYGYTF.

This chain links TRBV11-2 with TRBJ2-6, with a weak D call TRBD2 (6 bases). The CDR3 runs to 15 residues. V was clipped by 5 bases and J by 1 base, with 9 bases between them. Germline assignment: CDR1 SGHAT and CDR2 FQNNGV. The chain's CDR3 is CASSRGSSGANVLTF. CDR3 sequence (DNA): TGTGCCAGCAGCCGGGGGAGTTCTGGGGCCAACGTCCTGACTTTC.

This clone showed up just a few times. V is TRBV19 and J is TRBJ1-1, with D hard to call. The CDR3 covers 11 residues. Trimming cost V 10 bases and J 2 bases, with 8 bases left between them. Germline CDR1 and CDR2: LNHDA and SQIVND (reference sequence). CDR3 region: CATQENTEAFF. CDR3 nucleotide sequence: TGTGCCACTCAGGAAAACACTGAAGCTTTCTTT.

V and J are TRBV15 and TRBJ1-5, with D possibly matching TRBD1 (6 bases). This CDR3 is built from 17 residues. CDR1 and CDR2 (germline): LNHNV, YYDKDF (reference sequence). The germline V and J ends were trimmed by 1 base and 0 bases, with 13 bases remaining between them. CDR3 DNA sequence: TGTGCCACCAGCAGAGGAAGACAGGACGCTAGCAATCAGCCCCAGCATTTT. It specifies CATSRGRQDASNQPQHF.

The CDR3 protein is CASSSRSGQDSYEQYF. CDR3 bases: TGTGCCAGCAGTTCGCGGAGCGGTCAGGACTCCTACGAGCAGTACTTC. J is TRBJ2-7 and V is TRBV27; maybe TRBD2 (5 bases). Germline V gives CDR1 MNHEY, CDR2 SMNVEV (reference sequence). The CDR3 loop spans 16 amino acids. The V gene lost 4 bases and the J gene lost 0 bases, with 16 bases spanning the gap.

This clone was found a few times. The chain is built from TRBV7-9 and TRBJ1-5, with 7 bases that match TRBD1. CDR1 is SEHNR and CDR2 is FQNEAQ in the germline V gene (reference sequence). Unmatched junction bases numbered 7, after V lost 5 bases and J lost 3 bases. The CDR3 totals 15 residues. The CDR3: CASSAQGGNNQPQHF. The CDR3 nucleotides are TGTGCCAGCAGCGCCCAGGGGGGCAACAATCAGCCCCAGCATTTT.

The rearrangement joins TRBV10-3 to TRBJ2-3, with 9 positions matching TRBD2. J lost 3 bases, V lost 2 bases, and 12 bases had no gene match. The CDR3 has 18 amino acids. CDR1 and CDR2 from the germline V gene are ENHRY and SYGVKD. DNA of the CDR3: TGTGCCATCAGTGAGACCCCGGGTAGCGGGAGTATTACAGATACGCAGTATTTT. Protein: CAISETPGSGSITDTQYF.

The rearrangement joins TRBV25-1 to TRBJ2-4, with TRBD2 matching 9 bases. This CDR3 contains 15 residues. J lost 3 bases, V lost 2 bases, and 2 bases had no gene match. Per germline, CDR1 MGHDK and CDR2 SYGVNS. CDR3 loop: CASSEAGGGKNIQYF. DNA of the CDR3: TGTGCCAGCAGTGAAGCGGGAGGGGGCAAAAACATTCAGTACTTC.

The CDR3 loop reads CASSVELRAGTNTGELFF. The DNA of the CDR3 is TGTGCCAGCAGCGTCGAATTAAGAGCGGGAACGAACACCGGGGAGCTGTTTTTT. The chain recombines TRBV9 with TRBJ2-2; 7 bases are shared with TRBD2. J lost 0 bases, V lost 2 bases, and 10 bases had no gene match. This CDR3 is built from 18 residues. Germline V gives CDR1 SGDLS, CDR2 YYNGEE.

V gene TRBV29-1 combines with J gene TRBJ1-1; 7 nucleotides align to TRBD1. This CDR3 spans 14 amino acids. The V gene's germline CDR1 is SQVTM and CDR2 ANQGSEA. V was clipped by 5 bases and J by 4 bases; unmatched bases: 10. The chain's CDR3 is CSVTTLNRGTEAFF. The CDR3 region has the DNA TGCAGCGTTACAACGTTGAACAGGGGCACTGAAGCTTTCTTT. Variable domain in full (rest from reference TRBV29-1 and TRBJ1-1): SAVISQKPSRDICQRGTSLTIQCQVDSQVTMMFWYRQQPGQSLTLIATANQGSEATYESGFVIDKFPISRPNLTFSTLTVSNMSPEDSSIYLCSVTTLNRGTEAFFGQGTRLTVV.

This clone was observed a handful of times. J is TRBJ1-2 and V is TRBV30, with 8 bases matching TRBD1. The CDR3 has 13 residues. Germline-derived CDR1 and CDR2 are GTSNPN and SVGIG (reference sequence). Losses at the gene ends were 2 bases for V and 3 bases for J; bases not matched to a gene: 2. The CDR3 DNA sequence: TGTGCCTGGAGTAGACAGGGGCACTATGGCTACACCTTC. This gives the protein CAWSRQGHYGYTF.

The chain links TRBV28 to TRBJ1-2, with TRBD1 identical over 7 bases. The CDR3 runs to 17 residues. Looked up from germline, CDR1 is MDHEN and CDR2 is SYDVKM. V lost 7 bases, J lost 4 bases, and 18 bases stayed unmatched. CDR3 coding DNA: TGTGCCAGCACCCACGGTCCAGGGGGACGTACAATCTATGGCTACACCTTC. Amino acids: CASTHGPGGRTIYGYTF.